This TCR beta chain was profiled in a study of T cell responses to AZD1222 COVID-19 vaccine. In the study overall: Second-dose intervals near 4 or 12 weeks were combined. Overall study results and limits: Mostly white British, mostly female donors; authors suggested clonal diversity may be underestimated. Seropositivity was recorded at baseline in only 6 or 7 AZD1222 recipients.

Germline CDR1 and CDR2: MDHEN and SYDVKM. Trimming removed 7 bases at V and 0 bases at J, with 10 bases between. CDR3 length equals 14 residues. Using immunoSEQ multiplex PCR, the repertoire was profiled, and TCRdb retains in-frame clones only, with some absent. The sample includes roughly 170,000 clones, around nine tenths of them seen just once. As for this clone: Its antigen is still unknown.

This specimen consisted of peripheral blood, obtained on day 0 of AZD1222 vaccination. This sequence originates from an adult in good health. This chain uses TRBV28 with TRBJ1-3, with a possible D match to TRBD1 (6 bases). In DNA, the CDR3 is TGTGCCAGCATCCGGACAGCCTCTGGAAACACCATATATTTT. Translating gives CASIRTASGNTIYF. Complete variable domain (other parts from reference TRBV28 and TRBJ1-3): DVKVTQSSRYLVKRTGEKVFLECVQDMDHENMFWYRQDPGLGLRLIYFSYDVKMKEKGDIPEGYSVSREKKERFSLILESASTNQTSMYLCASIRTASGNTIYFGEGSWLTVV.